The 15 T cell receptor beta chains below come from one sample, sequenced in a study of control samples from healthy donors and cancer patients. Repertoires were generated with immunoSEQ multiplex PCR, while TCRdb's copy carries only in-frame clones and drops some. In the table there are roughly 100,000 clones, 83% of which are singletons. Sequenced input: blood. The receptors come from a woman in her fifties or sixties in good health.

V and J are TRBV18 and TRBJ2-2; D might be TRBD2 (5 bases). This CDR3 contains 16 residues. Germline CDR1 reads KGHSH; CDR2 reads LQKENI. V was cut by 2 bases and J by 0 bases, with 10 bases left in between. CDR3 DNA sequence: TGTGCCAGCTCACCAAATCCGGGGACGAACACCGGGGAGCTGTTTTTT. Encoded protein: CASSPNPGTNTGELFF.

This clone appeared a single time. This chain links TRBV24-1 with TRBJ1-2, with D perhaps matching TRBD1 (6 bases). Germline lookup yields CDR1 KGHDR and CDR2 SFDVKD. The CDR3 sequence is 11 residues long. V was clipped by 12 bases and J by 5 bases, with 12 bases between them. CDR3 residues: CASQGRYGYTF. DNA for the CDR3: TGTGCCTCCCAGGGGCGGTATGGCTACACCTTC.

This clone was picked up a small number of times. V is TRBV9 and J is TRBJ2-1; TRBD1 might be the D (6 bases). Germline CDR1 and CDR2: SGDLS and YYNGEE. V lost 4 bases to trimming and J lost 6 bases, with 11 bases between them. CDR3 length: 13 residues. As DNA, the CDR3 is TGTGCCAGCAGCCCTACAGGGATCAATGAGCAGTTCTTC. Protein sequence: CASSPTGINEQFF.

The rearrangement uses TRBV6-1 and TRBJ2-1, with D uncertain. The germline V gene has CDR1 MNHNS and CDR2 SASEGT. This CDR3 comprises 15 residues. Trimming pared 2 bases from V and 9 bases from J, leaving 17 bases between. The CDR3 DNA is TGTGCCAGCAGTGAACGTAAGGCCGAGGTGGGTGAGCAGTTCTTC. It encodes CASSERKAEVGEQFF.

This sequence joins TRBV10-3 and TRBJ1-6, with 7 bases that match TRBD1. CDR1 is ENHRY, CDR2 SYGVKD, per germline. The CDR3 runs to 16 residues. J gave up 5 bases and V 6 bases, and 10 bases lay outside the gene matches. CDR3 sequence: CAISATGTENNSPLHF. The CDR3 bases are TGTGCCATCAGCGCGACCGGGACAGAAAATAATTCACCCCTCCACTTT.

This clone was counted once. The chain recombines TRBV4-1 with TRBJ2-5, with TRBD1 as a possible D gene (6 bases). V was pared by 0 bases and J by 4 bases, with 18 bases between. The CDR3 runs 17 residues. Germline lookup yields CDR1 MGHRA and CDR2 YSYEKL. The DNA of the CDR3 is TGCGCCAGCAGCCAAGATATAGGGGGACCGAAGGCAGAGACCCAGTACTTC. This encodes CASSQDIGGPKAETQYF.

This clone was observed once. A read error may produce the germline difference seen at one junction end. At the DNA level, this CDR3 is encoded by other sequences in the same sample as well. The chain carries TRBV11-3 and TRBJ2-1, with a tentative D call TRBD2 (6 bases). This CDR3 spans 16 amino acids. Germline V gives CDR1 SGHNT, CDR2 YENEEA. In DNA, the CDR3 is TGTGCCAGCAGCTTAAATCCCGGGAGCACCTATAATGAGCAGTTCTTC. Its translation: CASSLNPGSTYNEQFF.

The gene calls are TRBV9 and TRBJ1-5, with a possible D match to TRBD1 (6 bases). Germline CDR1 reads SGDLS; CDR2 reads YYNGEE. V lost 0 bases and J lost 7, with 17 bases in between. The CDR3 is 16 residues long. CDR3 loop: CASSVGSGEFGQPQHF. The CDR3 region has the DNA TGTGCCAGCAGCGTAGGTTCAGGGGAATTCGGCCAGCCCCAGCATTTT.

The chain has TRBV11-2 and TRBJ2-3; D tentatively fits TRBD1 or TRBD2 (5 bases each). The CDR3 spans 14 residues. Germline V gene sequence: CDR1 SGHAT, CDR2 FQNNGV. V was clipped by 4 bases and J by 4 bases, with 12 bases between them. The CDR3 loop reads CASSSGGWPDTQYF. The CDR3, as DNA: TGTGCCAGCAGCTCTGGGGGTTGGCCAGATACGCAGTATTTT.

A few counts support this clone. The chain joins TRBV7-2 to TRBJ2-5; 15 nucleotides match TRBD2. V was pared by 8 bases and J by 1 base, with 5 bases of the junction left unmatched. The CDR3 covers 16 residues. Germline-derived CDR1 and CDR2 are SGHTA and FQGNSA. The CDR3 loop is CASAPGLAGGQETQYF. The CDR3 DNA sequence: TGTGCCAGCGCACCGGGACTAGCGGGAGGCCAAGAGACCCAGTACTTC.

J is TRBJ2-1 and V is TRBV7-6; TRBD2 matches at 15 bases. V was clipped by 5 bases and J by 8 bases; unmatched bases: 7. CDR1 and CDR2 from the germline V gene are SGHVS and FNYEAQ. CDR3 size: 16 residues. CDR3 in amino acids: CASSGLAGGALDEQFF. In nucleotides, the CDR3 is TGTGCCAGCAGCGGACTAGCGGGAGGGGCTTTGGATGAGCAGTTCTTC.

Note on this clone: Other nucleotide sequences from this sample produce the same CDR3. V is TRBV12-3 or TRBV12-4 and J is TRBJ2-7; no definite D call. V lost 3 bases, J lost 1 base, and 7 bases lay in between. The CDR3 sequence is 13 residues long. The CDR3 region has the DNA TGTGCCAGCAGTTTTTCCGGTTCCTACGAGCAGTACTTC. This encodes CASSFSGSYEQYF.

This clone has a handful of counts. The J gene is TRBJ1-5, the V gene TRBV29-1, with 10 bases identical to TRBD1. Germline V gene lookup returns CDR1 SQVTM and CDR2 ANQGSEA. The CDR3 spans 14 residues. V dropped 6 bases and J dropped 3; count of bases not matched to a gene: 5. The CDR3 region is CSVGTGVPNQPQHF. As DNA, the CDR3 is TGCAGCGTGGGGACAGGGGTACCCAATCAGCCCCAGCATTTT.

This chain connects TRBV7-2 to TRBJ2-7; 7 nucleotides match TRBD2. Germline V CDR1 and CDR2: SGHTA, FQGNSA. Unmatched junction bases numbered 6, after V lost 4 bases and J lost 0 bases. The CDR3 consists of 15 residues. The CDR3, as DNA: TGTGCCAGCAGCTCCCAAGCGGGGAGCTCCTACGAGCAGTACTTC. Translating gives CASSSQAGSSYEQYF.

The genes are TRBV7-9 and TRBJ2-7, with 8 bases that match TRBD1. This CDR3 has 15 amino acids. V shed 5 bases and J 3 bases; nucleotides not matched to a gene: 9. Germline V gene data show CDR1 as SEHNR and CDR2 as FQNEAQ (reference sequence). CDR3 DNA sequence: TGTGCCAGCAGCGCCCGGACAGGGCAGTTCTACGAGCAGTACTTC. Translation gives CASSARTGQFYEQYF. The full variable domain, its missing parts supplied by reference TRBV7-9 and TRBJ2-7, is DTGVSQNPRHKITKRGQNVTFRCDPISEHNRLYWYRQTLGQGPEFLTYFQNEAQLEKSRLLSDRFSAERPKGSFSTLEIQRTEQGDSAMYLCASSARTGQFYEQYFGPGTRLTVT.